The 16 T cell receptor beta chains in this list originate from one sample, sequenced in a study of blood T cells in healthy people across ages. A second PCR of about 7 to 11 cycles used a sample-barcoded 5' primer and a J-beta primer mix. One entry per CDR3 protein, called by TCRdb with MiXCR from the 5' RACE reads. Here the sample spans 550,000 to 600,000 distinct CDR3 sequences, 27% being singletons. Sequencing was carried out using blood. These receptors all come from a woman in her sixties or seventies in good health.

Notes on this clonotype: A read error may produce the germline difference seen at one junction end. The V call is TRBV5-6, the J call TRBJ1-1, with D possibly TRBD1 on 5 matching bases. Germline V lookup: CDR1 SGHDT, CDR2 YYEEEE. This CDR3 has 13 amino acids. The CDR3 loop is CASSFGRRGVTSF. The CDR3 region has the DNA TGTGCCAGCAGCTTCGGGCGACGAGGGGTTACTTCCTTT.

The chain recombines TRBV20-1 with TRBJ2-3, with 10 bases fitting TRBD1. Looked up from germline, CDR1 is DFQATT and CDR2 is SNEGSKA (reference sequence). J lost 2 bases, V lost 2 bases, and 7 bases had no gene match. This CDR3 spans 16 amino acids. CDR3 coding DNA: TGCAGTGCTAGACCCCGGACAGGGGGACCCACAGATACGCAGTATTTT. Translation: CSARPRTGGPTDTQYF.

The CDR3 reads CSASGLNEKLFF. Here the CDR3 DNA reads TGCAGTGCGTCTGGACTAAATGAAAAACTGTTTTTT. The chain couples TRBV20-1 to TRBJ1-4, with D unclear. V was pared by 6 bases and J by 5 bases, with 10 bases between. There are 12 residues in the CDR3. Germline V lookup: CDR1 DFQATT, CDR2 SNEGSKA (reference sequence).

This clonotype appeared a few times. The chain couples TRBV11-3 to TRBJ2-5, with TRBD2 as a possible D gene (5 bases). CDR3 size: 14 residues. Germline CDR1 is SGHNT and CDR2 is YENEEA. V lost 6 bases, J lost 5 bases, and 16 bases lay in between. CDR3 amino acids: CASSSIRTGETQYF. DNA for the CDR3: TGTGCCAGCAGTAGCATCAGGACGGGGGAGACCCAGTACTTC.

In this sample, this clonotype turned up many times. The chain combines TRBV20-1 with TRBJ2-1, with TRBD1 identical over 7 bases. Trimming took 0 bases from V and 5 from J; bases not matched to a gene: 7. The CDR3 is 15 residues long. In germline, CDR1 is DFQATT, CDR2 SNEGSKA (reference sequence). This CDR3 is CSARDPYTGDNEQFF. The CDR3 nucleotides read TGCAGTGCTAGAGATCCCTACACAGGGGACAATGAGCAGTTCTTC.

This clonotype was counted at least ten times. V and J are TRBV25-1 and TRBJ1-4, with D perhaps matching TRBD1 (6 bases). The germline CDR1 and CDR2 sequences are MGHDK and SYGVNS. V was trimmed by 8 bases and J by 7 bases, leaving 14 bases between them. CDR3 size: 13 residues. The chain's CDR3 is CASQEGGGEKLFF. The DNA for the CDR3 is TGTGCCAGCCAGGAGGGGGGTGGTGAAAAACTGTTTTTT. Variable domain in full (rest from reference TRBV25-1 and TRBJ1-4): EADIYQTPRYLVIGTGKKITLECSQTMGHDKMYWYQQDPGMELHLIHYSYGVNSTEKGDLSSESTVSRIRTEHFPLTLESARPSHTSQYLCASQEGGGEKLFFGSGTQLSVL.

The V call is TRBV7-2, the J call TRBJ1-1; D perhaps matches TRBD1 (5 bases). The CDR3 runs 16 residues. V was clipped by 5 bases and J by 5 bases, with 21 bases between them. Germline V gene sequence: CDR1 SGHTA, CDR2 FQGNSA. CDR3 DNA sequence: TGTGCCAGCAGCCGGGGTATAAGGGGCGCGAGGACTGAAGCTTTCTTT. Protein product: CASSRGIRGARTEAFF.

The V call is TRBV7-2, the J call TRBJ1-1; D gene ambiguous. Trimming took 4 bases from V and 1 from J, leaving 7 bases between them. Looked up from germline, CDR1 is SGHTA and CDR2 is FQGNSA. The length of the CDR3 is 13 residues. This CDR3 is CASSSIQNTEAFF. The CDR3 nucleotides are TGTGCCAGCAGCTCAATTCAGAACACTGAAGCTTTCTTT. Looking up the rest from reference TRBV7-2 and TRBJ1-1 gives the full variable domain: GAGVSQSPSNKVTEKGKDVELRCDPISGHTALYWYRQSLGQGLEFLIYFQGNSAPDKSGLPSDRFSAERTGGSVSTLTIQRTQQEDSAVYLCASSSIQNTEAFFGQGTRLTVV.

This clonotype was seen more than once but under ten times. This chain links TRBV29-1 with TRBJ1-1; D is perhaps TRBD1 (5 bases). In germline, CDR1 is SQVTM, CDR2 ANQGSEA. Trimming left V 8 bases short and J 4 bases short, with 20 bases between. This CDR3 is built from 14 residues. In DNA, the CDR3 is TGCAGCTACCGGATGGCTTGGGGGGGCACTGAAGCTTTCTTT. Translation: CSYRMAWGGTEAFF.

J is TRBJ2-2 and V is TRBV20-1, with D hard to call. Trimming removed 3 bases at V and 4 bases at J, with 12 bases between. Germline CDR1 reads DFQATT; CDR2 reads SNEGSKA (reference sequence). The CDR3 has 14 residues. This chain's CDR3 is CSARHGPATGELFF. Written as DNA, the CDR3 is TGCAGTGCTAGGCACGGGCCCGCCACCGGGGAGCTGTTTTTT.

This rearrangement joins TRBV7-2 to TRBJ2-2; TRBD1 is a possible D gene (5 bases). The V and J ends lost 5 bases and 7 bases respectively, with 11 bases between them. The CDR3 spans 13 residues. Germline V CDR1 and CDR2: SGHTA, FQGNSA. The DNA for the CDR3 is TGTGCCAGCAGCCCCAGGGCAGGCGGGGAGCTGTTTTTT. It yields the protein CASSPRAGGELFF.

The chain couples TRBV25-1 to TRBJ2-3, with 10 bases that match TRBD1. This CDR3 region has 15 residues. Germline lookup yields CDR1 MGHDK and CDR2 SYGVNS. V shed 4 bases, J shed 4 bases, and the junction held 5 bases outside the gene matches. CDR3 DNA sequence: TGTGCCAGCAGTGCTCGACAGGGGGCTTCAGATACGCAGTATTTT. It yields the protein CASSARQGASDTQYF.

In its sample, this clonotype was seen a few times. This sequence joins TRBV15 and TRBJ1-2; TRBD1 might be the D (5 bases). Per germline, CDR1 LNHNV and CDR2 YYDKDF (reference sequence). The CDR3 consists of 15 residues. Trimming stripped 8 bases from V and 7 bases from J, with 23 bases between. DNA of the CDR3: TGTGCCACCGGGGCGATAGGAGGGACGATTTCTGGCTACACCTTC. Its protein is CATGAIGGTISGYTF.

The sample holds many counts of this clonotype. CDR3 sequence: CASSQGLASGRNIQYF. As DNA, the CDR3 is TGCGCCAGCAGCCAGGGACTAGCGAGCGGGAGGAACATTCAGTACTTC. This chain joins TRBV4-3 and TRBJ2-4, with 10 bases lining up with TRBD2. The J segment lost 7 bases and the V segment lost 3 bases, leaving 9 bases of the junction unmatched. The CDR3 is made up of 16 amino acids. CDR1 and CDR2 (germline): LGHNA, YSLEER.

This clonotype showed up many times. The V gene is TRBV9, the J gene TRBJ1-2; 7 bases fit TRBD1. The V gene's germline CDR1 is SGDLS and CDR2 YYNGEE. The CDR3 has 13 amino acids. V dropped 3 bases and J dropped 8; count of bases not matched to a gene: 7. This chain's CDR3 is CASSATGMGGYTF. The CDR3 DNA reads TGTGCCAGCAGCGCGACAGGGATGGGCGGCTACACCTTC.

Only a few counts were recorded for this clonotype. The rearrangement uses TRBV12-3 or TRBV12-4 and TRBJ2-7; no definite D call. The CDR3 contains 14 residues. V lost 1 base and J 0 bases, leaving 7 bases between the germline ends. The CDR3 DNA is TGTGCCAGCAGTTTAGGTCGTGCCTCCTACGAGCAGTACTTC. This sequence encodes CASSLGRASYEQYF.